Below, one TCR beta chain is given with its context. This record comes from a study of cytomegalovirus exposure and HLA in healthy donors. The CDR3 spans 16 residues. V lost 2 bases and J lost 2; bases outside the gene matches: 6. Primers included in the PCR were 60 Vbeta and 13 Jbeta primers. The data were produced by immunoSEQ multiplex PCR, yet TCRdb's version contains in-frame clones alone and is incomplete. Among around 170,000 clones listed, about 80% were seen once. Specimen: PBMCs. This sequence joins TRBV6-7 and TRBJ1-5, with 7 nucleotides matching TRBD1. TRBV6-7 is an open reading frame whose function is uncertain. The receptor comes from a woman aged 50 to 60 in good health and CMV-seronegative. CDR3 region: CASSYGAGGRNQPQHF. The DNA for the CDR3 is TGTGCCAGCAGTTACGGGGCAGGGGGGCGCAATCAGCCCCAGCATTTT.